This TCR beta chain stems from a study of OX40 agonist ivuxolimab in advanced cancers. In regard to this clone: Its antigen remains unidentified.

Study-level results: The study observed clonal expansion of CD4+ and CD8+ blood T cells by week 6 at 0.1 to 3.0 mg/kg.

The CDR3 has 16 residues. The germline V gene has CDR1 SSHAT and CDR2 FNYEAQ (reference sequence). V lost 6 bases, J lost 5 bases, and 14 bases stayed unmatched. The study sampled blood at baseline, cycle 4 day 1, and cycle 7 day 1. Some clones are missing from TCRdb's copy, which holds only in-frame ones; the method was immunoSEQ multiplex PCR. The table has around 64,000 clones, around 90% seen once. The genes are TRBV7-7 and TRBJ2-5, with 8 bases identical to TRBD2. The sequences come from CD4+ or CD8+ T cells sorted from blood, collected in a trial of the OX40 agonist ivuxolimab. The clonotype was recovered from an adult with an advanced solid tumor such as melanoma, head and neck, liver or kidney cancer. CDR3 nucleotide sequence: TGTGCCAGCAGTTCGGGAGCGGGCGCGGGGGGCGAGACCCAGTACTTC. This codes for CASSSGAGAGGETQYF.